This T cell receptor (beta chain) emerged from a study of response to subunit inactivated influenza vaccine. Study-level findings and limits: Each seasonal influenza vaccination recruits few new T cells, the authors suggested.

Each CDR3 protein is one row after TCRdb ran MiXCR on the RT-PCR reads. The repertoire holds about 570,000 distinct CDR3 sequences, with approximately 11% as singletons. CDR3 length: 13 amino acids. Per germline, CDR1 SEHNR and CDR2 FQNEAQ (reference sequence). After removal of 10 bases from V and 3 bases from J, the junction contained 6 bases not matched to a gene. In regard to this clonotype: Its target is not known.

These records were also assigned to another study, of T cells expressing NK-cell markers. That work adds: Making the TCR beta cDNA relied on 5'RACE template switching with UMIs. The CD3+CD56-NKG2C+ fraction was also led by these clonotypes in a handful of donors.

The TCR sequence derives from a man over 45 who received an inactivated influenza vaccine. This chain connects TRBV7-9 to TRBJ2-3; 8 bases map to TRBD2. The sample here was PBMCs from blood, taken on the day of vaccination. In nucleotides, the CDR3 is TGTGCCACCCTTTTAGCGGGGACAGATACGCAGTATTTT. Translating it yields CATLLAGTDTQYF.